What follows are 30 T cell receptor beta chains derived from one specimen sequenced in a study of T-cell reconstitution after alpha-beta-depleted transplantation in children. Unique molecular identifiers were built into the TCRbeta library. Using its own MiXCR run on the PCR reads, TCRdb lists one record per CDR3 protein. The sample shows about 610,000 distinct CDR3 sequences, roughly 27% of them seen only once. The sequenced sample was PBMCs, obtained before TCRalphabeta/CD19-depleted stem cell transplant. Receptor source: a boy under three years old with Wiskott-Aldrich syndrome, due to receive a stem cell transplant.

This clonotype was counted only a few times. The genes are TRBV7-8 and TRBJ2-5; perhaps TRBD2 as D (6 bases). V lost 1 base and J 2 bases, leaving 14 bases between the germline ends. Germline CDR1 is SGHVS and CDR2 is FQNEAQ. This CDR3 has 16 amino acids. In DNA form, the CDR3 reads TGTGCCAGCAGCTTAGACCGGCGGGAAGTTCAAGAGACCCAGTACTTC. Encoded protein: CASSLDRREVQETQYF. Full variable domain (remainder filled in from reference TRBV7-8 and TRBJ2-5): GAGVSQSPRYKVAKRGQDVALRCDPISGHVSLFWYQQALGQGPEFLTYFQNEAQLDKSGLPSDRFFAERPEGSVSTLKIQRTQQEDSAVYLCASSLDRREVQETQYFGPGTRLLVL.

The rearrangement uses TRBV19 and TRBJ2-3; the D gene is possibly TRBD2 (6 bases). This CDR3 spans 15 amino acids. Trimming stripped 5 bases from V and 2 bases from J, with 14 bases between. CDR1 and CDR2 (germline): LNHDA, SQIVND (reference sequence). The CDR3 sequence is CASSVYSGATDTQYF. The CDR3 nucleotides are TGTGCCAGTAGTGTTTATAGCGGAGCCACAGATACGCAGTATTTT.

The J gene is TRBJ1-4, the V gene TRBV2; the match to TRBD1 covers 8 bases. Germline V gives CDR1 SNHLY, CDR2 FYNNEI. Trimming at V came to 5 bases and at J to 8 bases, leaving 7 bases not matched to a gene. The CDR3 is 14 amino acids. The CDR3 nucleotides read TGTGCCAGCAGTTCCCAGGGGGCGTGGGAAAAACTGTTTTTT. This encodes CASSSQGAWEKLFF. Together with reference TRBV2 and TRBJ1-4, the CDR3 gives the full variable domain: EPEVTQTPSHQVTQMGQEVILRCVPISNHLYFYWYRQILGQKVEFLVSFYNNEISEKSEIFDDQFSVERPDGSNFTLKIRSTKLEDSAMYFCASSSQGAWEKLFFGSGTQLSVL.

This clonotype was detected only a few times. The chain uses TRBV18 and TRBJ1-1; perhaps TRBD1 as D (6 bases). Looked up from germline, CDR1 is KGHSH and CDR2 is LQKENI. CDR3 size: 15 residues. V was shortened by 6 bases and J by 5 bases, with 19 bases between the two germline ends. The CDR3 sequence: CASSLKQGPATEAFF. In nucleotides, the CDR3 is TGTGCCAGCTCCCTGAAACAGGGCCCGGCAACTGAAGCTTTCTTT.

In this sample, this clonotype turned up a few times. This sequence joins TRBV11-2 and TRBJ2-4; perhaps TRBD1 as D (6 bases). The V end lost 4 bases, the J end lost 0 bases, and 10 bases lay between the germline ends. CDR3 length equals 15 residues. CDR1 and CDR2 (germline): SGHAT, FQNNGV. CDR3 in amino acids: CASSSYREAKNIQYF. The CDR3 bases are TGTGCCAGCAGCTCCTACAGGGAAGCCAAAAACATTCAGTACTTC. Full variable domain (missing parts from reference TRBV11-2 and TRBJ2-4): EAGVAQSPRYKIIEKRQSVAFWCNPISGHATLYWYQQILGQGPKLLIQFQNNGVVDDSQLPKDRFSAERLKGVDSTLKIQPAKLEDSAVYLCASSSYREAKNIQYFGAGTRLSVL.

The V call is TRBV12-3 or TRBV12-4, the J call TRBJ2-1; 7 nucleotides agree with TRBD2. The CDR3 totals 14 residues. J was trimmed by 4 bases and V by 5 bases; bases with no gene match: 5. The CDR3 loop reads CASSHTSAYNEQFF. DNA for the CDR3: TGTGCCAGCAGTCATACTAGCGCATACAATGAGCAGTTCTTC.

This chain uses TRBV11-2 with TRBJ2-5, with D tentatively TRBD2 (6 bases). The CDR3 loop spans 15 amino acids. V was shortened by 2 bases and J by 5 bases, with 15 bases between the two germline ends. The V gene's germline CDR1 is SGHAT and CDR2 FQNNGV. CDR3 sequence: CASSLLAAQRETQYF. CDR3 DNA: TGTGCCAGCAGCTTATTAGCGGCGCAGAGGGAGACCCAGTACTTC.

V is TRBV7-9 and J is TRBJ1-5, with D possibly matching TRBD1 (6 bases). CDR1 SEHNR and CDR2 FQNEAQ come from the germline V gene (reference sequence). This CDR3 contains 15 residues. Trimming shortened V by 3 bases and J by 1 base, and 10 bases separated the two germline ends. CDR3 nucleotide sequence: TGTGCCAGCAGCTTCATCAGGGGAAGCAATCAGCCCCAGCATTTT. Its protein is CASSFIRGSNQPQHF.

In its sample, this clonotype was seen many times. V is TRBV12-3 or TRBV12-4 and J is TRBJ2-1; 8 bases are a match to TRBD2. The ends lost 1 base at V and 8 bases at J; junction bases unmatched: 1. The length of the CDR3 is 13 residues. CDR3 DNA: TGTGCCAGCAGTTTAGGTAGCGGGGATGAGCAGTTCTTC. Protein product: CASSLGSGDEQFF.

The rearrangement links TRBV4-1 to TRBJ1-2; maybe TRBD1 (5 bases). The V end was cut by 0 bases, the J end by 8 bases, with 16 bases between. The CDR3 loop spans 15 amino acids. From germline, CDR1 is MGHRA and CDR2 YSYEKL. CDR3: CASSQDVGRVGGYTF. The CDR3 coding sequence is TGCGCCAGCAGCCAAGATGTCGGCAGGGTAGGCGGCTACACCTTC.

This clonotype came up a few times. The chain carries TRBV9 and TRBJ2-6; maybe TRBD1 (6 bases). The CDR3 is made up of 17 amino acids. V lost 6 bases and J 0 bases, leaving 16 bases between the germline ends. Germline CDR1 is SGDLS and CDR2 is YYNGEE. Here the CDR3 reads CASTLDRTRSGANVLTF. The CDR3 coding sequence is TGTGCCAGCACCCTCGACAGGACCCGCTCTGGGGCCAACGTCCTGACTTTC.

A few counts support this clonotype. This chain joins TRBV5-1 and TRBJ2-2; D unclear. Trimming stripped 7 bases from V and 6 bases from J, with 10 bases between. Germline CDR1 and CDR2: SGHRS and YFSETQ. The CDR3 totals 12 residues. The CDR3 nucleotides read TGCGCCAGCGGGAATCGGCCCGGGGAGCTGTTTTTT. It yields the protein CASGNRPGELFF.

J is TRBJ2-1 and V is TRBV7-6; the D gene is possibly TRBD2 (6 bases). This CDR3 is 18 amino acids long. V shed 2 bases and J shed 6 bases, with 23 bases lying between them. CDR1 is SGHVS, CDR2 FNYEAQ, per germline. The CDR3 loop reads CASSLRSGLAPRFNEQFF. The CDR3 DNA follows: TGTGCCAGCAGCTTACGCAGCGGGCTAGCGCCTCGTTTCAATGAGCAGTTCTTC.

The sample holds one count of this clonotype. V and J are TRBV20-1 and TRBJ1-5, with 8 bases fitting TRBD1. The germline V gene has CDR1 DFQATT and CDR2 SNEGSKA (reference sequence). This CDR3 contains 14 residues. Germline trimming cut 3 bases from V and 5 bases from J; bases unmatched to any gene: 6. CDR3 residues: CSASGQGADQPQHF. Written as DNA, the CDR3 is TGCAGTGCTAGTGGGCAGGGGGCGGATCAGCCCCAGCATTTT.

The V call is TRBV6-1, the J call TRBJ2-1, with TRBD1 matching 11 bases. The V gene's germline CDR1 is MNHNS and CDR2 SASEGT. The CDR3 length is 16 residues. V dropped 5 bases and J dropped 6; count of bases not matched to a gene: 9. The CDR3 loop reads CASSTGTGTGGNEQFF. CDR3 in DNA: TGTGCCAGCAGTACGGGAACAGGGACAGGGGGCAATGAGCAGTTCTTC.

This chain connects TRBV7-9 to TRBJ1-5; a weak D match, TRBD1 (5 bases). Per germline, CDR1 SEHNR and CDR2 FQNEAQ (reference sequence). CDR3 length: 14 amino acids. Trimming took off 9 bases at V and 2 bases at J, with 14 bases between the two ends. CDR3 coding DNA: TGTGCCAGTCAGGGAGGCGTGGGCAATCAGCCCCAGCATTTT. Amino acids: CASQGGVGNQPQHF. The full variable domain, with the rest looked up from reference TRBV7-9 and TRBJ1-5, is DTGVSQNPRHKITKRGQNVTFRCDPISEHNRLYWYRQTLGQGPEFLTYFQNEAQLEKSRLLSDRFSAERPKGSFSTLEIQRTEQGDSAMYLCASQGGVGNQPQHFGDGTRLSIL.

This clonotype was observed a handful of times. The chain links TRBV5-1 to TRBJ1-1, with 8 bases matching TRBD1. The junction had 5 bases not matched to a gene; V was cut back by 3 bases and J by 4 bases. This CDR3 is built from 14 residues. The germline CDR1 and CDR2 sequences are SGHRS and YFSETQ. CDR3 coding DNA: TGCGCCAGCAGCTCACAGGGGGAGAGCACTGAAGCTTTCTTT. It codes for CASSSQGESTEAFF.

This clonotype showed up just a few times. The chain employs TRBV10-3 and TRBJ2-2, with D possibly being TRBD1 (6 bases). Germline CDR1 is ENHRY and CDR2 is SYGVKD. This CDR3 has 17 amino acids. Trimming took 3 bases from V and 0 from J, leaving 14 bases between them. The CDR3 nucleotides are TGTGCCATCAGTGACCTCGTACAGGGCCCGAACACCGGGGAGCTGTTTTTT. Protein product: CAISDLVQGPNTGELFF.

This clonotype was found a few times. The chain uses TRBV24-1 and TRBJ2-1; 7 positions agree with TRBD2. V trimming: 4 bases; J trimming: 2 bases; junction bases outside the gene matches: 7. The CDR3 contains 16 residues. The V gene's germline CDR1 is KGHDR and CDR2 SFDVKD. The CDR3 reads CATSDPGLGAYNEQFF. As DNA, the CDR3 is TGTGCCACCAGTGACCCCGGACTAGGAGCCTACAATGAGCAGTTCTTC.

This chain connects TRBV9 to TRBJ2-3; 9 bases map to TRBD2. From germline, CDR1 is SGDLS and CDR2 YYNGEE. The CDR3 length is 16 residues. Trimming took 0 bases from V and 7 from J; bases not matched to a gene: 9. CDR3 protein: CASSVGSSGASYTQYF. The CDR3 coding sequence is TGTGCCAGCAGCGTAGGGTCTAGCGGGGCGTCTTATACGCAGTATTTT. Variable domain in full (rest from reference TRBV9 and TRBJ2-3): DSGVTQTPKHLITATGQRVTLRCSPRSGDLSVYWYQQSLDQGLQFLIQYYNGEERAKGNILERFSAQQFPDLHSELNLSSLELGDSALYFCASSVGSSGASYTQYFGPGTRLTVL.

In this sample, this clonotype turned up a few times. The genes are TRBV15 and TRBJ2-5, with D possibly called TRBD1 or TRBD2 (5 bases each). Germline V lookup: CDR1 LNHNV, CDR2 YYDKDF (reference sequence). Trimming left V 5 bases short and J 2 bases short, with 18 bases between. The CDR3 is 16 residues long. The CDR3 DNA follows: TGTGCCACCAGCGTGATCCAGGGACGGAAGCAAGAGACCCAGTACTTC. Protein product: CATSVIQGRKQETQYF. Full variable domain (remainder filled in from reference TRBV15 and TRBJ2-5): DAMVIQNPRYQVTQFGKPVTLSCSQTLNHNVMYWYQQKSSQAPKLLFHYYDKDFNNEADTPDNFQSRRPNTSFCFLDIRSPGLGDTAMYLCATSVIQGRKQETQYFGPGTRLLVL.

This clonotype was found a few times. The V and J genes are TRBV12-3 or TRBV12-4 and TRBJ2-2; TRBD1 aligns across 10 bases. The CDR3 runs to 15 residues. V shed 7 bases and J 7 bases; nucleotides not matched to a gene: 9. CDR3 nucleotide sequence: TGTGCCAGCAAGAACGACAGGGGGCCAGGCGGGGAGCTGTTTTTT. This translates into CASKNDRGPGGELFF.

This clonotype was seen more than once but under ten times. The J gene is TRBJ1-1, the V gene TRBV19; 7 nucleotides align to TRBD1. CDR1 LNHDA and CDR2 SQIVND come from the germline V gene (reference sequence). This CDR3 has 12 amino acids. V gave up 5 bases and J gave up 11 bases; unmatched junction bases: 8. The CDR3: CASSPQGQLAFF. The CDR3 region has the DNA TGTGCCAGTAGTCCACAGGGGCAACTGGCTTTCTTT.

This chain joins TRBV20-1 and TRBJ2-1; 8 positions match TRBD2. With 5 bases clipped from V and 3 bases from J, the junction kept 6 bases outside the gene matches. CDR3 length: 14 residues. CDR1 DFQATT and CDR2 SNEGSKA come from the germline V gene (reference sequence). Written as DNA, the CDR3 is TGCAGTGCTCAAGCTAGCGGGCTCTACAATGAGCAGTTCTTC. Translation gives CSAQASGLYNEQFF.

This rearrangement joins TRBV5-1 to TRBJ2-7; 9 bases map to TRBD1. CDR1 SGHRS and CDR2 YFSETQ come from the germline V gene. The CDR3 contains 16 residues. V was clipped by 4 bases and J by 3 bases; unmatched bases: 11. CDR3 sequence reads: CASSPQGTGHRYEQYF. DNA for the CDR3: TGCGCCAGCAGCCCACAAGGGACAGGGCATCGCTACGAGCAGTACTTC.

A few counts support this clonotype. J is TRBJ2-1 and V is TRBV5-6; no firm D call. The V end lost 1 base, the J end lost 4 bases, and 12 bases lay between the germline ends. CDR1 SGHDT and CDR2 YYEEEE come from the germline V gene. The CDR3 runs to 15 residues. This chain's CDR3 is CASSLFWARYNEQFF. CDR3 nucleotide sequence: TGTGCCAGCAGCTTGTTTTGGGCCCGTTACAATGAGCAGTTCTTC.

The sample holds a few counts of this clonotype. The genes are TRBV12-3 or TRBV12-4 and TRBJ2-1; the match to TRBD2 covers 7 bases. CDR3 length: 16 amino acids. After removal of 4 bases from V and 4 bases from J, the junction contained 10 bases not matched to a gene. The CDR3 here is CASSSPAGSDYNEQFF. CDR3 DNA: TGTGCCAGCAGTTCCCCAGCGGGGAGCGATTACAATGAGCAGTTCTTC.

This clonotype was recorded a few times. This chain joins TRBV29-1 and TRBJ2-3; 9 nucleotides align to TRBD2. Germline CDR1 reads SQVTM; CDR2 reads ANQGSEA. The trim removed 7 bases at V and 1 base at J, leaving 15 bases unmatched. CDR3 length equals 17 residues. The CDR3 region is CSGRGLATASRTDTQYF. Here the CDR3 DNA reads TGCAGCGGGAGAGGACTAGCGACCGCCTCCCGCACAGATACGCAGTATTTT.

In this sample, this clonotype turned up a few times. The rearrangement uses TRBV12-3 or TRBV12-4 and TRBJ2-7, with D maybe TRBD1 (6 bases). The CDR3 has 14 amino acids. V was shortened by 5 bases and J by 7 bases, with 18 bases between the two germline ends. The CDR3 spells CASSTHPGTSEQYF. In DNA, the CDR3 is TGTGCCAGCAGTACACACCCGGGGACAAGTGAGCAGTACTTC.

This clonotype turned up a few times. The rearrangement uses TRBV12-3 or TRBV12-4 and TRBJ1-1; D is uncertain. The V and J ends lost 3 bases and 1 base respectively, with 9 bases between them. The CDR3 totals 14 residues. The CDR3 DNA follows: TGTGCCAGCAGTTTGTGGAGACGGAACACTGAAGCTTTCTTT. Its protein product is CASSLWRRNTEAFF.